This paragraph covers one T cell receptor beta chain sequence. Its antigen is as yet unknown. This record comes from a study of cytomegalovirus exposure and HLA in healthy donors. PCR involved 60 Vbeta and 13 Jbeta primers. Profiling relied on immunoSEQ multiplex PCR, and the TCRdb table lists in-frame clones only, not all of them. The repertoire table contains roughly 110,000 clones. Regarding the study as a whole: Among TCR beta chains, those listed as cytomegalovirus-associated numbered approximately 150. Under in vitro conditions, a few CMV-associated chains were confirmed as specific for CMV antigens. Presence/absence analyses took donor sequencing depth as roughly uniform. Most of the TCR beta V segments (in an earlier analysis) were productive either about 87% or about 30% of the time.

V gave up 7 bases and J gave up 6 bases, with 9 bases separating them. Germline-derived CDR1 and CDR2 are MNHEY and SVGAGI. This CDR3 comprises 11 residues. V usage is TRBV6-5 and J usage is TRBJ1-1; D is unclear. The source is a man younger than 40 in good health and CMV-seronegative. The specimen was PBMCs. The CDR3 DNA reads as TGTGCCAGCACATCGCGCTCTGAAGCTTTCTTT. As protein: CASTSRSEAFF.